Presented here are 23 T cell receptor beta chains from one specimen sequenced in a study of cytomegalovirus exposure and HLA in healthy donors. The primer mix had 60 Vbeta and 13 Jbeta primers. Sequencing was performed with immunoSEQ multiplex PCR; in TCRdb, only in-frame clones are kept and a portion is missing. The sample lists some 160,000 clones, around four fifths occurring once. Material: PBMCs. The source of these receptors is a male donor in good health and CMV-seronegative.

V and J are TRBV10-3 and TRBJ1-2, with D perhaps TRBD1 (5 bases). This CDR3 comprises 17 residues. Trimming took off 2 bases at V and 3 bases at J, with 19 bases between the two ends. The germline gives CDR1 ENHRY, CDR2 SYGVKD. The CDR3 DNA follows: TGTGCCATCAGTGAGCCGGGGGTACTTGGGGAGGACTATGGCTACACCTTC. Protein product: CAISEPGVLGEDYGYTF.

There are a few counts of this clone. The CDR3 coding sequence is TGTGCCAGCAGCGTAAATAGCGGGAGAGCCATTGGCACAGATACGCAGTATTTT. Its translation: CASSVNSGRAIGTDTQYF. The chain uses TRBV9 and TRBJ2-3, with 9 bases identical to TRBD2. This CDR3 comprises 18 residues. Per the germline V gene, CDR1 is SGDLS and CDR2 is YYNGEE. V lost 1 base and J lost 1; bases outside the gene matches: 10.

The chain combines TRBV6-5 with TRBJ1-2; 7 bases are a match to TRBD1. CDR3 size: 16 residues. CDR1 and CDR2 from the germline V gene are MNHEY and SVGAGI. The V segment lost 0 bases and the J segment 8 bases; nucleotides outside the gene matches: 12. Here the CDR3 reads CASSYSTTGQSIGYTF. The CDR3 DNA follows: TGTGCCAGCAGTTACTCGACGACGGGACAGTCTATAGGCTACACCTTC.

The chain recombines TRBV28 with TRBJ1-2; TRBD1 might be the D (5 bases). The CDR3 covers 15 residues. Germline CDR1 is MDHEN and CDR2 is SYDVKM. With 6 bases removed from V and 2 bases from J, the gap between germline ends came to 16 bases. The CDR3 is CASRKRRARNYGYTF. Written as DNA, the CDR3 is TGTGCCAGCAGAAAGCGCAGGGCAAGGAACTATGGCTACACCTTC.

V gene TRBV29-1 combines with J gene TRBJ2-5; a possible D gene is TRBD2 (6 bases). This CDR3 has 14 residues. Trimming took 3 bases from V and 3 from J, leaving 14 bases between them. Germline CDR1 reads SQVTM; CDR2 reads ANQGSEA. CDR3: CSVEGSEGKETQYF. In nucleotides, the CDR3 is TGCAGCGTTGAGGGCTCGGAGGGGAAAGAGACCCAGTACTTC.

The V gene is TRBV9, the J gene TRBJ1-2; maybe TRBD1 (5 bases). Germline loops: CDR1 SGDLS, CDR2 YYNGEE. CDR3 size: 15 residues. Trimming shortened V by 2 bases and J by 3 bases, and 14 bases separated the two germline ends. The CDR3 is CASSVEAGFDYGYTF. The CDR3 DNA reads TGTGCCAGCAGCGTTGAGGCAGGGTTTGACTATGGCTACACCTTC.

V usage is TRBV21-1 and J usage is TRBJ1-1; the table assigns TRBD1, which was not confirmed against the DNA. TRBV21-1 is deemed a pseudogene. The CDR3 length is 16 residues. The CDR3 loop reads CASSKVPVNRATEAFF. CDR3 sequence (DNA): TGTGCCAGCAGCAAAGTCCCCGTCAACAGAGCCACTGAAGCTTTCTTT.

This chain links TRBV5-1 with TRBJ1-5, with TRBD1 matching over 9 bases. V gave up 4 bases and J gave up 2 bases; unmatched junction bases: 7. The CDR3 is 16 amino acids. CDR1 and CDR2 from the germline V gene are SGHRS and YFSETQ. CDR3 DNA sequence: TGCGCCAGCAGCGTGGGGGGACAGGGTGGCAATCAGCCCCAGCATTTT. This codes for CASSVGGQGGNQPQHF.

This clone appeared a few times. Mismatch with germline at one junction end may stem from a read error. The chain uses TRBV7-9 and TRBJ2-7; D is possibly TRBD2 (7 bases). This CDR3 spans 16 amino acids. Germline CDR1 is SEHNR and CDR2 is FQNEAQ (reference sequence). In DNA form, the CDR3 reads TGTTCCAGCAGCTTACTCACAGGGACTACCAAGTACGAGCAGTACTTC. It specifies CSSSLLTGTTKYEQYF.

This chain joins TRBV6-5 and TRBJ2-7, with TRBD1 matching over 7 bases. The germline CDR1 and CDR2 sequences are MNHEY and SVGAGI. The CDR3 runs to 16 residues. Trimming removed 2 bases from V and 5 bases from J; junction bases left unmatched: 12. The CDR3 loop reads CASSYGQGVPSHEQYF. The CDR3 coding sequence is TGTGCCAGCAGTTACGGGCAGGGGGTCCCTTCACACGAGCAGTACTTC.

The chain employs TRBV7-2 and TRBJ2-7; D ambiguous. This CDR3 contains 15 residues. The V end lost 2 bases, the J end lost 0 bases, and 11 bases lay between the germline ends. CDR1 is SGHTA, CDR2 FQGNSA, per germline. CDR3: CASSLRGSGSYEQYF. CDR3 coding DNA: TGTGCCAGCAGCTTAAGAGGCTCTGGCTCCTACGAGCAGTACTTC.

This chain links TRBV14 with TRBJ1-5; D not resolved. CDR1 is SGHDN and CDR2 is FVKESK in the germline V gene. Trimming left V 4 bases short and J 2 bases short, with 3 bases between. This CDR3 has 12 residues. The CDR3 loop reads CASSRGNQPQHF. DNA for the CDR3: TGTGCCAGCAGCCGAGGCAATCAGCCCCAGCATTTT.

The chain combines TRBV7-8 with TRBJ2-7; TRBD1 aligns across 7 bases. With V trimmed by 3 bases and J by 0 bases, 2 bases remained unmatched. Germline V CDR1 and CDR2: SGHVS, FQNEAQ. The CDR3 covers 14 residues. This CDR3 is CASSFRDSSYEQYF. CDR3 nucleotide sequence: TGTGCCAGCAGCTTCCGGGACAGCTCCTACGAGCAGTACTTC. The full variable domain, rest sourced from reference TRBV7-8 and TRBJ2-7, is GAGVSQSPRYKVAKRGQDVALRCDPISGHVSLFWYQQALGQGPEFLTYFQNEAQLDKSGLPSDRFFAERPEGSVSTLKIQRTQQEDSAVYLCASSFRDSSYEQYFGPGTRLTVT.

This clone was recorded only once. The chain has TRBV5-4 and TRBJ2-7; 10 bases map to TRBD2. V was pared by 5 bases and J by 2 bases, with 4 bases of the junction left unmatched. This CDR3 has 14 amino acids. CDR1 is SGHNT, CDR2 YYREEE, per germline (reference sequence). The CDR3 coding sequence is TGTGCCAGCAGTCTAGCGGGGGAAGCCTACGAGCAGTACTTC. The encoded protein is CASSLAGEAYEQYF.

The CDR3 DNA sequence: TGTGCCATCAGTGACTCAGGGGAGAACACTGAAGCTTTCTTT. Translating it yields CAISDSGENTEAFF. This sequence joins TRBV10-3 and TRBJ1-1, with D possibly TRBD1 on 6 matching bases. The CDR3 length is 14 residues. CDR1 ENHRY and CDR2 SYGVKD come from the germline V gene. The V end lost 3 bases, the J end lost 1 base, and 9 bases lay between the germline ends.

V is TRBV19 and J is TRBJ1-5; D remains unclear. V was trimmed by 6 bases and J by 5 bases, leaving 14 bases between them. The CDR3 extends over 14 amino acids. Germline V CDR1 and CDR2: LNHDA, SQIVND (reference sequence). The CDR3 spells CASSSRTGDQPQHF. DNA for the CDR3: TGTGCCAGTAGCAGTCGGACGGGAGATCAGCCCCAGCATTTT.

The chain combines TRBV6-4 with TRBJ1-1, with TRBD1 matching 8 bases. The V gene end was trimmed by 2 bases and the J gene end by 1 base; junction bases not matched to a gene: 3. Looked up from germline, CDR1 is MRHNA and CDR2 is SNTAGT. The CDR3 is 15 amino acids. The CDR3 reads CASSDLGQGNTEAFF. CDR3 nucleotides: TGTGCCAGCAGTGACCTCGGACAGGGGAACACTGAAGCTTTCTTT.

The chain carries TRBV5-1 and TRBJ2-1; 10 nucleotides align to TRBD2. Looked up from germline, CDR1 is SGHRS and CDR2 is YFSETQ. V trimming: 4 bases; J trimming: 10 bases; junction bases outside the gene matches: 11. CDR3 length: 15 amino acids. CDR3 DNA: TGCGCCAGCAGCGAGGCTAGCGGGAGAAGAGGAGAGCAGTTCTTC. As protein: CASSEASGRRGEQFF.

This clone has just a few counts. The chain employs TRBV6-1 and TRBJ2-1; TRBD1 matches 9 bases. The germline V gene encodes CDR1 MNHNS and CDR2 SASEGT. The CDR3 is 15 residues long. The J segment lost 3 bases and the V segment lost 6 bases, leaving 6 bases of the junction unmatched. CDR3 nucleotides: TGTGCCAGCAGGCCCGGGACAGGGAACTACAATGAGCAGTTCTTC. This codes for CASRPGTGNYNEQFF.

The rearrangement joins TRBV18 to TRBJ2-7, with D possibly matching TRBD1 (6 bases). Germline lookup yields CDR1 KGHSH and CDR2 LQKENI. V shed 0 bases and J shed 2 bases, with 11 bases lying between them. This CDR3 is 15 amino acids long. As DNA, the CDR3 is TGTGCCAGCTCACCACCCGAAGGGGGTGCCTACGAGCAGTACTTC. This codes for CASSPPEGGAYEQYF. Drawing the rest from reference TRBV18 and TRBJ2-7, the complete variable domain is NAGVMQNPRHLVRRRGQEARLRCSPMKGHSHVYWYRQLPEEGLKFMVYLQKENIIDESGMPKERFSAEFPKEGPSILRIQQVVRGDSAAYFCASSPPEGGAYEQYFGPGTRLTVT.

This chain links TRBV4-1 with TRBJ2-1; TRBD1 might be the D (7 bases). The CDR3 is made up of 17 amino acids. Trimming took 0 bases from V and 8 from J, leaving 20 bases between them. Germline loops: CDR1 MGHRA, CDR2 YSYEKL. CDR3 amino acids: CASSQDSRGARWDEQFF. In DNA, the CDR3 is TGCGCCAGCAGCCAAGATTCCAGGGGGGCACGGTGGGATGAGCAGTTCTTC.

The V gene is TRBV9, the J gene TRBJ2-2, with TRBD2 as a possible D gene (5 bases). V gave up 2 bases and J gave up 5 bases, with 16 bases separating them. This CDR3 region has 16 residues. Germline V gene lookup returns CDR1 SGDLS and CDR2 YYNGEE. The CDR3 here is CASSVNTAGPTGELFF. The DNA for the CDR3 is TGTGCCAGCAGCGTCAACACGGCGGGCCCGACCGGGGAGCTGTTTTTT.

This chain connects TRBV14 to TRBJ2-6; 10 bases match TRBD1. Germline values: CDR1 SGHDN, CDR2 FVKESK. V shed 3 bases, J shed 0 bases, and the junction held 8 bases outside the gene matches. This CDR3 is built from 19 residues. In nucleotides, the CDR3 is TGTGCCAGCAGCCATCACGCCGGGACAGGGGTCTCTGGGGCCAACGTCCTGACTTTC. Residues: CASSHHAGTGVSGANVLTF.